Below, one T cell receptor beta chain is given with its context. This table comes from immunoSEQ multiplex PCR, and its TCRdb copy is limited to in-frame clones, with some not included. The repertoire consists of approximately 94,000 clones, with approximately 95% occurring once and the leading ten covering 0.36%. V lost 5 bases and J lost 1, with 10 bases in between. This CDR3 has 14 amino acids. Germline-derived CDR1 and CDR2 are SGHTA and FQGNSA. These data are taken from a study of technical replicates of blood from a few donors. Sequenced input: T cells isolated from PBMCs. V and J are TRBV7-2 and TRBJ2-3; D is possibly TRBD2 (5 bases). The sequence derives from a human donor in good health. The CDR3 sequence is CASSNRAGTDTQYF. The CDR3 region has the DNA TGTGCCAGCAGCAATAGAGCGGGCACAGATACGCAGTATTTT.